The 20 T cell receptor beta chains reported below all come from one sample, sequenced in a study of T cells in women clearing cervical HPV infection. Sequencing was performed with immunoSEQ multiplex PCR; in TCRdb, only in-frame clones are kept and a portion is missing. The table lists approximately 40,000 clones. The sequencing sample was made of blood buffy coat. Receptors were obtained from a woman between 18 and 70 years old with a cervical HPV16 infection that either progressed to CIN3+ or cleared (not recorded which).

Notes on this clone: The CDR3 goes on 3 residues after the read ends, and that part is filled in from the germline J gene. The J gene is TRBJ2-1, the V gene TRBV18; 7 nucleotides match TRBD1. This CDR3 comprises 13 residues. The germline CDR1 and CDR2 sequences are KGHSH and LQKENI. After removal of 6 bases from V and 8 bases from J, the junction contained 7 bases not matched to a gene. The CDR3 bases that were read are TGTGCCAGCTCGGGACAGCCGTGGGATGAG. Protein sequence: CASSGQPWDE. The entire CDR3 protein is CASSGQPWDEQFF.

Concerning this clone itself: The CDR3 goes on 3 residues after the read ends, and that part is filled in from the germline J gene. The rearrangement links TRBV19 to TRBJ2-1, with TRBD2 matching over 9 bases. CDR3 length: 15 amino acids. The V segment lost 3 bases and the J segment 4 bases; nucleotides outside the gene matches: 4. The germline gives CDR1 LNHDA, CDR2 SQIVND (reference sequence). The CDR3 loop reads CASSIGTSRYNEQFF. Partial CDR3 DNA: TGTGCCAGTAGTATTGGGACTAGCCGGTACAATGAG.

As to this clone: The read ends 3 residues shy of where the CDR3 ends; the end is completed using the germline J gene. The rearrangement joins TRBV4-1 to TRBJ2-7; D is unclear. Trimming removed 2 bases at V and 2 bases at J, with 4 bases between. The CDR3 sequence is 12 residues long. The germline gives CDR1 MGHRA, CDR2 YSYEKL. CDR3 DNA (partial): TGCGCCAGCAGCCAACTCCCCTACGAG. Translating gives CASSQLPYE. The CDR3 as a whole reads CASSQLPYEQYF.

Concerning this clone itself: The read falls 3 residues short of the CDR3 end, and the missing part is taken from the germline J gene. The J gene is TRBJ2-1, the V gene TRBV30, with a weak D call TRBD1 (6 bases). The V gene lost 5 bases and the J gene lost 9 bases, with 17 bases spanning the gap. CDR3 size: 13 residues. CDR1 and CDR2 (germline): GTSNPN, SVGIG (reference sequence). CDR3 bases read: TGTGCCTGGGGGTTAGGGGGTCCGGGTGAG. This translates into CAWGLGGPGE. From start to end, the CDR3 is CAWGLGGPGEQFF.

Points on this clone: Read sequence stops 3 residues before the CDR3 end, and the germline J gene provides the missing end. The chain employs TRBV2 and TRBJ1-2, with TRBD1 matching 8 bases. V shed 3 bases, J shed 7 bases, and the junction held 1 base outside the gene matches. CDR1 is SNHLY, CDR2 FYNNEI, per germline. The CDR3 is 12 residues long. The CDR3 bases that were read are TGTGCCAGCAGTGAGGACAGGGTTGGC. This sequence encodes CASSEDRVG. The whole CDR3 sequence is CASSEDRVGYTF.

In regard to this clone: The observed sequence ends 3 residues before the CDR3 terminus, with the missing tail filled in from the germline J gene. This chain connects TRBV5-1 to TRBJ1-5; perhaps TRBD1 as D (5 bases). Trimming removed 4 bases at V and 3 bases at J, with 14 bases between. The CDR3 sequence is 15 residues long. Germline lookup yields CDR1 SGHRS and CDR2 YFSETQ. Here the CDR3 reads CASSRTIGDNQPQHF. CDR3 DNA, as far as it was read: TGCGCCAGCAGCCGCACGATAGGGGACAATCAGCCC.

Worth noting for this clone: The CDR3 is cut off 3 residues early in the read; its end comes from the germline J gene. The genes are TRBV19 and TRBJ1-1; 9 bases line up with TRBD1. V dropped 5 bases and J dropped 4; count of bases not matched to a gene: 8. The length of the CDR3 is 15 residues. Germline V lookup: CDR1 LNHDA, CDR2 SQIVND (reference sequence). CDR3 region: CASSPERQGGTEAFF. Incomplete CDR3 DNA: TGTGCCAGTAGTCCCGAACGACAGGGGGGCACTGAA.

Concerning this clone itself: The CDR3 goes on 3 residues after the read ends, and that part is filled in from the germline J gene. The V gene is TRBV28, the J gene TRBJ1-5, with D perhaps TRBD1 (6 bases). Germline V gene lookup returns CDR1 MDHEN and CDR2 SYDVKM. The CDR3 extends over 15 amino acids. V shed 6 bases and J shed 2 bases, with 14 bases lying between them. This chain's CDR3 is CASRASGEGNQPQHF. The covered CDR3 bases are TGTGCCAGCAGGGCCTCAGGGGAAGGCAATCAGCCC.

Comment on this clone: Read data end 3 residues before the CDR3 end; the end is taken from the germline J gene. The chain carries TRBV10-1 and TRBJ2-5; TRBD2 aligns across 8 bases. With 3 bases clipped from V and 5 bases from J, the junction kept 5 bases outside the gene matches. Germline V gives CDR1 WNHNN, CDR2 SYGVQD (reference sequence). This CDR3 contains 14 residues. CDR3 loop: CASSDGGGLETQYF. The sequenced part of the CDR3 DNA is TGCGCCAGCAGTGATGGCGGGGGGCTGGAGACC.

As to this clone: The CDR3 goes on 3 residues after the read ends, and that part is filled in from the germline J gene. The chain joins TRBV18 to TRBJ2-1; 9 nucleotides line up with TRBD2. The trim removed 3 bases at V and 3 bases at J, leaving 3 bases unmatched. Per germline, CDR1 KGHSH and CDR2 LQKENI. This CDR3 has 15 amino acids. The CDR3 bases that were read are TGTGCCAGCTCACCGACTAGCGGAAACTACAATGAG. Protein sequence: CASSPTSGNYNE. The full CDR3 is CASSPTSGNYNEQFF.

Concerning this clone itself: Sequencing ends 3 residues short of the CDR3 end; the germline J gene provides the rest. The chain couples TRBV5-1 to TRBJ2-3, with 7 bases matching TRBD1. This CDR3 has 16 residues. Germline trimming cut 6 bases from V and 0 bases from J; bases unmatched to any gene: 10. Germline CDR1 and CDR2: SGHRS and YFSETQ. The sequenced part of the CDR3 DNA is TGCGCCAGCACCGAACTACACAGGGGTAGCACAGATACG. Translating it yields CASTELHRGSTDT. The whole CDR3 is CASTELHRGSTDTQYF.

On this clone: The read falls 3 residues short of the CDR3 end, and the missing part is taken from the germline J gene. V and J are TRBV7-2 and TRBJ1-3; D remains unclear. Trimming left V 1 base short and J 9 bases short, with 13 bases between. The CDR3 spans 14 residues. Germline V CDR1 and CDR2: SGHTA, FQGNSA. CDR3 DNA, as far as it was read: TGTGCCAGCAGCTTAGACGCAACACGGGGCACC. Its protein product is CASSLDATRGT. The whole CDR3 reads CASSLDATRGTIYF.

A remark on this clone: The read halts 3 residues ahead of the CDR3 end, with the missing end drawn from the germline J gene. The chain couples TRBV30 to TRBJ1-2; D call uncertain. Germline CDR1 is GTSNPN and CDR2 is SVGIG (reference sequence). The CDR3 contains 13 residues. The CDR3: CAWSVQSDGGYTF. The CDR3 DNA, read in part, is TGTGCCTGGAGTGTACAGTCCGATGGCGGC.

The sequenced CDR3 bases are TGCAGCGTTGGGACTAGCGGAGCCTACGAG. This encodes CSVGTSGAYE. The complete CDR3 sequence is CSVGTSGAYEQYF. V and J are TRBV29-1 and TRBJ2-7; 10 nucleotides line up with TRBD2. The CDR3 end is not reached by the read, which stops 3 residues before it; the germline J gene fills it in. V was clipped by 4 bases and J by 2 bases; unmatched bases: 2. Germline V CDR1 and CDR2: SQVTM, ANQGSEA. The CDR3 loop spans 13 amino acids.

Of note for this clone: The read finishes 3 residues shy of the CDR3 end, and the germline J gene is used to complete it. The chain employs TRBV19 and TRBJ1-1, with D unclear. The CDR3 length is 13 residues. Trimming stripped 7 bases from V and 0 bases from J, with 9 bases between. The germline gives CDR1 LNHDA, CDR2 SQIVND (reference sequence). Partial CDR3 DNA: TGTGCCAGTACCGGGGATATGAACACTGAA. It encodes CASTGDMNTE. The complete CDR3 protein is CASTGDMNTEAFF.

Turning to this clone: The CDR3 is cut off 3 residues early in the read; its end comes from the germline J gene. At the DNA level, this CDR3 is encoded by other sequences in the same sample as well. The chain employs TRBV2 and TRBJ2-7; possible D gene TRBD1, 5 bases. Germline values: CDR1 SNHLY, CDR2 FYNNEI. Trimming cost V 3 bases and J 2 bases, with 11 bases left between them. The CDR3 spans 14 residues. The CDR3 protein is CASSERQGTYEQYF. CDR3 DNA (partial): TGTGCCAGCAGTGAGCGGCAGGGAACCTACGAG.

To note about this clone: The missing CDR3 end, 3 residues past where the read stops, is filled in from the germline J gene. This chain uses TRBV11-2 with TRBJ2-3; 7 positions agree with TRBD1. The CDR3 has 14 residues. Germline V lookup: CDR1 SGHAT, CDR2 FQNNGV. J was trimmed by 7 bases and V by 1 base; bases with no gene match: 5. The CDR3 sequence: CASSLGQGVYTQYF. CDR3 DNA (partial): TGTGCCAGCAGCTTAGGGCAGGGGGTGTATACG.

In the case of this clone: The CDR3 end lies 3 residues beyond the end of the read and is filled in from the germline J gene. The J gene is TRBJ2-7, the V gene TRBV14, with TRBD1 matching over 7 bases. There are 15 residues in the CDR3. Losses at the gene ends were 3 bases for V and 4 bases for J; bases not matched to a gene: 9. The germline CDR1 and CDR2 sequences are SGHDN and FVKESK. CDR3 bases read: TGTGCCAGCAGCCAGCTCGTGGGACAGTCGTACGAG. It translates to CASSQLVGQSYE. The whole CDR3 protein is CASSQLVGQSYEQYF.

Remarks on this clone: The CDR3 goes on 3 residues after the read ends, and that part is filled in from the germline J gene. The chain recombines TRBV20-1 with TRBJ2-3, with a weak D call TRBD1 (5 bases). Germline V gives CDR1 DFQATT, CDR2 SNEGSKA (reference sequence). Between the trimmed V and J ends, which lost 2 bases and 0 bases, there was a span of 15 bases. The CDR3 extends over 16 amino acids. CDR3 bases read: TGCAGTGCTAGATCGCCGACAGCTGCTAGCACAGATACG. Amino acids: CSARSPTAASTDT. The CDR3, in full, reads CSARSPTAASTDTQYF.

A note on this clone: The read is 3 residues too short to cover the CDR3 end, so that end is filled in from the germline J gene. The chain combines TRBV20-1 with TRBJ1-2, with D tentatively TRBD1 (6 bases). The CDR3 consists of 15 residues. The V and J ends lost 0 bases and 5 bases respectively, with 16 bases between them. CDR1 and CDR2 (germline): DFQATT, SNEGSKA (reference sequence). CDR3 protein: CSARDPGGASYGYTF. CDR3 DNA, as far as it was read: TGCAGTGCTAGAGATCCTGGGGGGGCCTCATATGGC.